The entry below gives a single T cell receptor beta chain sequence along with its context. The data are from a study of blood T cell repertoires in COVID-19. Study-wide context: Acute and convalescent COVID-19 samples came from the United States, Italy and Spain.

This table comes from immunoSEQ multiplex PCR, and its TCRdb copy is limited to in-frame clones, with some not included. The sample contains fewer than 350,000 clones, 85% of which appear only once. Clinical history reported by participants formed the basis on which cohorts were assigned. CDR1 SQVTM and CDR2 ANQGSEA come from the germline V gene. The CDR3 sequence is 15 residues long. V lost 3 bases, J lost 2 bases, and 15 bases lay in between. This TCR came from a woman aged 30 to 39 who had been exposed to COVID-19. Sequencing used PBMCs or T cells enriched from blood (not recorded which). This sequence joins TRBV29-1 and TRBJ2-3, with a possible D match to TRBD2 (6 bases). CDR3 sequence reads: CSVDGLRGDTDTQYF. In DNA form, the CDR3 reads TGCAGCGTTGATGGGCTGCGGGGTGACACAGATACGCAGTATTTT.